The 8 T cell receptor beta chains below were found in one sample sequenced in a study of cytomegalovirus exposure and HLA in healthy donors. Libraries were prepared by immunoSEQ multiplex PCR; TCRdb keeps only in-frame clonotypes and omits some of them. The sample yields about 69,000 clones, 96% seen once. Input material: PBMCs. The receptors shown here come from a woman aged 18 to 35 in good health and CMV-seropositive.

V and J are TRBV5-4 and TRBJ2-1; 8 nucleotides line up with TRBD2. Trimming removed 5 bases from V and 5 bases from J; junction bases left unmatched: 6. There are 14 residues in the CDR3. Germline V gene lookup returns CDR1 SGHNT and CDR2 YYREEE (reference sequence). CDR3 amino acids: CASRHREGDNEQFF. CDR3 sequence (DNA): TGTGCCAGCAGGCATCGGGAGGGGGACAATGAGCAGTTCTTC.

The V gene is TRBV12-5, the J gene TRBJ2-5; no reliable D call. Germline V gives CDR1 LGHNT, CDR2 FRNRAP. V was shortened by 1 base and J by 5 bases, with 5 bases between the two germline ends. This CDR3 is built from 12 residues. The CDR3 nucleotides are TGTGCTAGTGGTTTGGACGAGGAGACCCAGTACTTC. Its translation: CASGLDEETQYF.

The chain recombines TRBV20-1 with TRBJ2-5, with 7 positions matching TRBD1. The CDR3 is 11 residues long. With 6 bases clipped from V and 3 bases from J, the junction kept 1 base outside the gene matches. The germline CDR1 and CDR2 sequences are DFQATT and SNEGSKA (reference sequence). CDR3 residues: CSADREETQYF. The CDR3 nucleotides are TGCAGTGCCGACAGGGAAGAGACCCAGTACTTC.

V is TRBV10-3 and J is TRBJ2-2, with 7 nucleotides matching TRBD1. Germline V gives CDR1 ENHRY, CDR2 SYGVKD. V trimming: 6 bases; J trimming: 7 bases; junction bases outside the gene matches: 5. CDR3 length: 13 residues. CDR3 region: CAIRDRDSGELFF. The CDR3 nucleotides are TGTGCCATCAGAGACAGGGACAGCGGGGAGCTGTTTTTT.

The rearrangement joins TRBV9 to TRBJ2-2, with 9 bases matching TRBD1. V lost 3 bases and J lost 5; bases outside the gene matches: 8. The length of the CDR3 is 16 residues. Germline CDR1 SGDLS, CDR2 YYNGEE. CDR3 sequence: CASSERGTGLTGELFF. Here the CDR3 DNA reads TGTGCCAGCAGCGAGAGGGGGACAGGGTTGACCGGGGAGCTGTTTTTT.

The V and J genes are TRBV6-5 and TRBJ2-7, with 13 nucleotides matching TRBD2. CDR1 is MNHEY and CDR2 is SVGAGI in the germline V gene. The junction had 0 bases not matched to a gene; V was cut back by 0 bases and J by 4 bases. The CDR3 totals 15 residues. In DNA, the CDR3 is TGTGCCAGCAGTTACTCGGGACTAGCGGGATACGAGCAGTACTTC. Protein sequence: CASSYSGLAGYEQYF.

The chain recombines TRBV5-1 with TRBJ1-3; 11 bases map to TRBD1. V lost 4 bases, J lost 8 bases, and 8 bases stayed unmatched. Per germline, CDR1 SGHRS and CDR2 YFSETQ. The CDR3 totals 15 residues. The CDR3 coding sequence is TGCGCCAGCAGCAGGACAGGGGGCTTGTGGGACACCATATATTTT. Protein: CASSRTGGLWDTIYF. Full variable domain (remainder filled in from reference TRBV5-1 and TRBJ1-3): KAGVTQTPRYLIKTRGQQVTLSCSPISGHRSVSWYQQTPGQGLQFLFEYFSETQRNKGNFPGRFSGRQFSNSRSEMNVSTLELGDSALYLCASSRTGGLWDTIYFGEGSWLTVV.

The V gene is TRBV7-2, the J gene TRBJ1-5; D unresolved. Germline CDR1 and CDR2: SGHTA and FQGNSA. The V end lost 3 bases, the J end lost 6 bases, and 12 bases lay between the germline ends. The length of the CDR3 is 14 residues. The CDR3 here is CASSFGVSGQPQHF. The CDR3 bases are TGTGCCAGCAGCTTCGGGGTATCGGGTCAGCCCCAGCATTTT.